This is a list of T cell receptor beta chains from one sample in a study of vaccination and CD4 T cells after COVID-19. These receptors have no identified antigens. MiXCR, run by TCRdb on the PCR reads, gives a single entry per CDR3 protein. The table has 4,800 or so distinct CDR3 sequences, about 28% seen once. The sample taken for sequencing was CD4+ T cells from blood, cultured in vitro. The receptor set was obtained from a human donor in good health. The conserved cysteine and the conserved F or W are not part of the CDR3 here.

v_gene: TRBV6-4; j_gene: TRBJ2-3; CDR3aa: ASSDGTSGTDTQY
v_gene: TRBV5-1; j_gene: TRBJ2-6; CDR3aa: ASNPPGANVLT
v_gene: TRBV5-5; j_gene: TRBJ1-1; CDR3aa: ASSLPGAIGTEAF
v_gene: TRBV6-1; j_gene: TRBJ2-3; CDR3aa: ASSENPTDTQY
v_gene: TRBV29-1; j_gene: TRBJ1-1; CDR3aa: SDDSQNTEAF
v_gene: TRBV6-5; j_gene: TRBJ1-2; CDR3aa: ASSYVQNYGYT
v_gene: TRBV20-1; j_gene: TRBJ1-5; CDR3aa: SASTIGVDQPQH
v_gene: TRBV20-1; j_gene: TRBJ1-2; CDR3aa: SVPGQGARGYT
v_gene: TRBV20-1; j_gene: TRBJ1-6; CDR3aa: SAPGGTGGNSPLH
v_gene: TRBV6-4; j_gene: TRBJ1-5; CDR3aa: ASSVEGGDQPQH
v_gene: TRBV19; j_gene: TRBJ1-1; CDR3aa: ASSVTGGHTEAF
v_gene: TRBV12-5; j_gene: TRBJ2-5; CDR3aa: ASGLIMGSGTQY
v_gene: TRBV2; j_gene: TRBJ1-1; CDR3aa: ASRETGNTEAF
v_gene: TRBV12-3/TRBV12-4; j_gene: TRBJ1-5; CDR3aa: ASKAQGNQPQH
v_gene: TRBV12-3/TRBV12-4; j_gene: TRBJ1-5; CDR3aa: ASSGRGGNQPQH
v_gene: TRBV5-4; j_gene: TRBJ2-3; CDR3aa: ASSLGLAGPDTQY
v_gene: TRBV5-8; j_gene: TRBJ1-5; CDR3aa: ASSWGQRSLSNQPQH
v_gene: TRBV20-1; j_gene: TRBJ2-5; CDR3aa: SASPGAGETQY
v_gene: TRBV20-1; j_gene: TRBJ1-3; CDR3aa: SARGGTGVDTIY
v_gene: TRBV7-9; j_gene: TRBJ2-5; CDR3aa: ASSFSQETQY
v_gene: TRBV19; j_gene: TRBJ1-5; CDR3aa: ASSPQGLGGWEPQH
v_gene: TRBV19; j_gene: TRBJ2-5; CDR3aa: ASSPQPAWETQY
v_gene: TRBV6-4; j_gene: TRBJ2-5; CDR3aa: ASSRTSGEAETQY
v_gene: TRBV19; j_gene: TRBJ1-1; CDR3aa: ASSISPGQARLTRTEAF
v_gene: TRBV19; j_gene: TRBJ2-5; CDR3aa: ASSSGVVGETQY
v_gene: TRBV18; j_gene: TRBJ2-3; CDR3aa: ASSRGTGKITQY
v_gene: TRBV20-1; j_gene: TRBJ2-7; CDR3aa: SASAATYEQY
v_gene: TRBV6-5; j_gene: TRBJ2-1; CDR3aa: ASSSPSGSSSYNEQF